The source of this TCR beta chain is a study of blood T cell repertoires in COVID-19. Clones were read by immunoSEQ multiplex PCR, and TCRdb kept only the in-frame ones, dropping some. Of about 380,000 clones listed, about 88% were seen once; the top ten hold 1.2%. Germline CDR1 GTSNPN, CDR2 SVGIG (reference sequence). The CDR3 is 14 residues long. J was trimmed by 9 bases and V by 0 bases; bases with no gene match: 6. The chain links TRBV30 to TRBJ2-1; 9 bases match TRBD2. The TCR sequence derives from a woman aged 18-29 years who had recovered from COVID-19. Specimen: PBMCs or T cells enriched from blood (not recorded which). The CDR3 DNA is TGTGCCTGGAGTGTTGGCGGGGGGGCCAGTGAGCAGTTCTTC. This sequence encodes CAWSVGGGASEQFF.